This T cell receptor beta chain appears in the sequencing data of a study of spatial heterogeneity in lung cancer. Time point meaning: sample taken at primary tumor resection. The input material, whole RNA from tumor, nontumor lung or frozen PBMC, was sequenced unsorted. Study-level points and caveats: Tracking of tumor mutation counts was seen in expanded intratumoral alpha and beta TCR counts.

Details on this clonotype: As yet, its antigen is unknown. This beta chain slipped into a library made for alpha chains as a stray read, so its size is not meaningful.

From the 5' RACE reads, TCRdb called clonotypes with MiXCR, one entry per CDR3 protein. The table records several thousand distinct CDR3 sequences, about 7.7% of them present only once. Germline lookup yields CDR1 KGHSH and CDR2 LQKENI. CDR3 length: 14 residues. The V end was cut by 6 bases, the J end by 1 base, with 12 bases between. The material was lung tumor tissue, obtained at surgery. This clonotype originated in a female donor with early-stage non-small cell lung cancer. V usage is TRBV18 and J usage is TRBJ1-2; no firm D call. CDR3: CASSVQPDNYGYTF. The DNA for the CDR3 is TGTGCCAGCTCCGTACAACCAGATAACTATGGCTACACCTTC.